This entry lists 31 T cell receptor beta chains sequenced from one sample in a study of T-cell reconstitution after alpha-beta-depleted transplantation in children. Unique molecular identifiers were incorporated during preparation of the TCRbeta library. Using its own MiXCR run on the PCR reads, TCRdb lists one record per CDR3 protein. Of about 150,000 distinct CDR3 sequences listed, 8.5% to 10% were seen once; the top ten hold approximately 18%. Sequencing was performed on PBMCs, mostly from graft donor cells, taken 180 days after TCRalphabeta/CD19-depleted stem cell transplant. The receptors come from a female patient between 2 and 15 years old who had a stem cell transplant for congenital amegakaryocytic thrombocytopenia, so the T cells may come from the graft donor.

This clonotype is termed medium-sized. The chain recombines TRBV20-1 with TRBJ2-1; D might be TRBD2 (5 bases). V lost 0 bases and J lost 7, with 16 bases in between. The CDR3 length is 15 residues. Germline CDR1 DFQATT, CDR2 SNEGSKA (reference sequence). Here the CDR3 DNA reads TGCAGTGCTAGAGAAAGCGCCTTGAGAGGGAATGAGCAGTTCTTC. Protein: CSARESALRGNEQFF.

This sequence joins TRBV28 and TRBJ2-1, with TRBD2 matching 9 bases. Germline CDR1 is MDHEN and CDR2 is SYDVKM. V lost 1 base and J lost 13; bases outside the gene matches: 5. The CDR3 has 13 residues. The CDR3 protein is CASSLLAGDRQFF. CDR3 in DNA: TGTGCCAGCAGTTTATTAGCGGGAGACCGACAGTTCTTC.

At least ten counts were recorded for this clonotype. The chain has TRBV7-8 and TRBJ1-5; unclear D gene. Germline lookup yields CDR1 SGHVS and CDR2 FQNEAQ. This CDR3 is 16 amino acids long. The V gene lost 2 bases and the J gene lost 0 bases, with 11 bases spanning the gap. Written as DNA, the CDR3 is TGTGCCAGCAGCTTAAGGTCGGGATTTAGCAATCAGCCCCAGCATTTT. This codes for CASSLRSGFSNQPQHF.

The genes are TRBV20-1 and TRBJ2-1; D not resolved. The CDR3 consists of 14 residues. V was shortened by 0 bases and J by 3 bases, with 9 bases between the two germline ends. Germline-derived CDR1 and CDR2 are DFQATT and SNEGSKA (reference sequence). The CDR3 loop is CSARDPVGYNEQFF. CDR3 coding DNA: TGCAGTGCTAGAGACCCCGTTGGCTACAATGAGCAGTTCTTC.

This clonotype came up many times. The chain combines TRBV10-3 with TRBJ2-1, with 10 positions matching TRBD2. Germline CDR1 ENHRY, CDR2 SYGVKD. The V and J ends lost 10 bases and 0 bases, in that order; junction bases with no gene match: 6. The CDR3 extends over 15 amino acids. The DNA of the CDR3 is TGTGCCACGCAGTCTAGCGGGAGCTCCTACAATGAGCAGTTCTTC. Its protein is CATQSSGSSYNEQFF.

This clonotype was found many times. The V gene is TRBV20-1, the J gene TRBJ2-3; a weak D match, TRBD2 (5 bases). Trimming pared 6 bases from V and 0 bases from J, leaving 16 bases between. The CDR3 is made up of 15 amino acids. In germline, CDR1 is DFQATT, CDR2 SNEGSKA (reference sequence). Here the CDR3 reads CSARASPLSTDTQYF. CDR3 bases: TGCAGTGCCCGGGCTAGCCCTTTGAGCACAGATACGCAGTATTTT.

There are many counts of this clonotype. This sequence joins TRBV5-6 and TRBJ1-1; D gene ambiguous. The length of the CDR3 is 15 residues. The germline gives CDR1 SGHDT, CDR2 YYEEEE. Deletions cut 4 bases from V and 2 bases from J, with 15 bases between. The CDR3 here is CASSRSLSPNTEAFF. The DNA for the CDR3 is TGTGCCAGCAGCCGATCATTGAGTCCAAACACTGAAGCTTTCTTT.

This clonotype was seen at least ten times. The chain employs TRBV20-1 and TRBJ2-5; 11 nucleotides line up with TRBD2. The CDR3 has 16 amino acids. V shed 5 bases and J 1 base; nucleotides not matched to a gene: 9. Germline values: CDR1 DFQATT, CDR2 SNEGSKA (reference sequence). Here the CDR3 DNA reads TGCAGTGCTGTCGTTATAGCGGGAGGGGCCCAAGAGACCCAGTACTTC. Translated, it gives CSAVVIAGGAQETQYF.

The table lists this clonotype with many counts. This chain connects TRBV3-1 to TRBJ2-2, with 8 bases matching TRBD1. V dropped 4 bases and J dropped 3; count of bases not matched to a gene: 7. Germline CDR1 is LGHDT and CDR2 is YNNKEL (reference sequence). This CDR3 contains 16 residues. The CDR3 is CASSPMDRADTGELFF. CDR3 bases: TGTGCCAGCAGCCCCATGGACAGGGCAGACACCGGGGAGCTGTTTTTT.

This clonotype came up many times. This chain joins TRBV7-8 and TRBJ1-2; TRBD1 might be the D (5 bases). Germline CDR1 and CDR2: SGHVS and FQNEAQ. The CDR3 length is 16 residues. V was shortened by 3 bases and J by 3 bases, with 17 bases between the two germline ends. CDR3 coding DNA: TGTGCCAGCAGCTTTTTAGAGGGGCGGGCCCACTATGGCTACACCTTC. It specifies CASSFLEGRAHYGYTF.

In this sample, this clonotype turned up a few times. The rearrangement joins TRBV6-1 to TRBJ2-1, with 7 bases fitting TRBD1. This CDR3 is built from 14 residues. With 1 base clipped from V and 7 bases from J, the junction kept 4 bases outside the gene matches. Germline V gene lookup returns CDR1 MNHNS and CDR2 SASEGT. Written as DNA, the CDR3 is TGTGCCAGCAGTGAAGTGGGACAGAGGAATGAGCAGTTCTTC. This translates into CASSEVGQRNEQFF.

This clonotype occurred many times. The V gene is TRBV27, the J gene TRBJ1-1; a weak D match, TRBD1 (6 bases). The V gene lost 6 bases and the J gene lost 6 bases, with 14 bases spanning the gap. Germline V lookup: CDR1 MNHEY, CDR2 SMNVEV (reference sequence). CDR3 length equals 13 residues. The CDR3 region is CASSAQGGAEAFF. The CDR3 nucleotides are TGTGCCAGCAGCGCACAGGGAGGCGCTGAAGCTTTCTTT.

This clonotype was counted only a few times. The V and J genes are TRBV12-3 or TRBV12-4 and TRBJ2-2, with D tentatively TRBD2 (6 bases). V was shortened by 3 bases and J by 1 base, with 9 bases between the two germline ends. The CDR3 extends over 15 amino acids. CDR3 DNA: TGTGCCAGCAGTTTTGGCGGGGAGAACACCGGGGAGCTGTTTTTT. Residues: CASSFGGENTGELFF.

The sample holds many counts of this clonotype. The chain carries TRBV7-9 and TRBJ2-3; D uncertain. V dropped 0 bases and J dropped 8 bases, with 6 bases sitting between them. Germline assignment: CDR1 SEHNR and CDR2 FQNEAQ (reference sequence). This CDR3 has 12 amino acids. The CDR3 DNA follows: TGTGCCAGCAGCTTAGCCGGTCGTACGCAGTATTTT. This encodes CASSLAGRTQYF.

Ten or more counts support this clonotype. The CDR3 sequence: CSVGRGPNTGELFF. CDR3 DNA sequence: TGCAGCGTTGGAAGGGGGCCCAACACCGGGGAGCTGTTTTTT. This sequence joins TRBV29-1 and TRBJ2-2; 7 positions agree with TRBD1. The CDR3 runs to 14 residues. V shed 4 bases, J shed 2 bases, and the junction held 4 bases outside the gene matches. CDR1 and CDR2 (germline): SQVTM, ANQGSEA.

This clonotype was observed a handful of times. The chain carries TRBV2 and TRBJ2-6, with TRBD1 as a possible D gene (5 bases). Germline-derived CDR1 and CDR2 are SNHLY and FYNNEI. V lost 5 bases, J lost 1 base, and 15 bases lay in between. The CDR3 loop spans 17 amino acids. CDR3 sequence: CASSKQVANSGANVLTF. Written as DNA, the CDR3 is TGTGCCAGCAGTAAACAGGTCGCTAATTCTGGGGCCAACGTCCTGACTTTC.

This clonotype was picked up many times. The chain recombines TRBV27 with TRBJ2-2, with a possible D match to TRBD1 (6 bases). The germline V gene encodes CDR1 MNHEY and CDR2 SMNVEV (reference sequence). V lost 1 base to trimming and J lost 5 bases, with 8 bases between them. The CDR3 has 14 amino acids. CDR3 in amino acids: CASSLYRDTGELFF. The CDR3 DNA is TGTGCCAGCAGTTTATACAGGGATACCGGGGAGCTGTTTTTT.

The table lists this clonotype with a few counts. J is TRBJ1-2 and V is TRBV30; 7 nucleotides match TRBD1. This CDR3 is 12 amino acids long. Germline CDR1 GTSNPN, CDR2 SVGIG (reference sequence). Trimming took 2 bases from V and 7 from J; bases not matched to a gene: 4. The CDR3 is CAWSQGVSGYTF. As DNA, the CDR3 is TGTGCCTGGAGTCAGGGGGTCAGTGGCTACACCTTC.

This clonotype has a handful of counts. The V call is TRBV12-3 or TRBV12-4, the J call TRBJ2-1; 11 positions match TRBD2. This CDR3 contains 15 residues. The V gene end was trimmed by 6 bases and the J gene end by 4 bases; junction bases not matched to a gene: 5. CDR3 nucleotide sequence: TGTGCCAGCAGGTCCGGGACTAGCGGATACAATGAGCAGTTCTTC. It yields the protein CASRSGTSGYNEQFF.

This clonotype was recorded at least ten times. The chain combines TRBV5-1 with TRBJ2-2; 8 bases align to TRBD1. The CDR3 extends over 14 amino acids. Germline CDR1 SGHRS, CDR2 YFSETQ. V was clipped by 3 bases and J by 9 bases; unmatched bases: 7. CDR3 region: CASSSGQGGRELFF. In nucleotides, the CDR3 is TGCGCCAGCAGCTCCGGACAGGGCGGACGGGAGCTGTTTTTT. The full variable domain, its missing parts supplied by reference TRBV5-1 and TRBJ2-2, is KAGVTQTPRYLIKTRGQQVTLSCSPISGHRSVSWYQQTPGQGLQFLFEYFSETQRNKGNFPGRFSGRQFSNSRSEMNVSTLELGDSALYLCASSSGQGGRELFFGEGSRLTVL.

This clonotype came up many times. The chain recombines TRBV20-1 with TRBJ1-5; 8 bases are shared with TRBD1. The CDR3 runs 12 residues. After removal of 5 bases from V and 9 bases from J, the junction contained 6 bases not matched to a gene. CDR1 DFQATT and CDR2 SNEGSKA come from the germline V gene (reference sequence). The CDR3 loop is CSAVTGALPQHF. CDR3 nucleotide sequence: TGCAGTGCTGTGACAGGGGCTTTGCCCCAGCATTTT.

The chain carries TRBV20-1 and TRBJ2-5; 15 bases map to TRBD2. Germline assignment: CDR1 DFQATT and CDR2 SNEGSKA (reference sequence). After removal of 6 bases from V and 1 base from J, the junction contained 12 bases not matched to a gene. This CDR3 is 18 amino acids long. CDR3 DNA sequence: TGCAGTGCGCAGACCACCGGGACTAGCGGGAGGTCCCAAGAGACCCAGTACTTC. It translates to CSAQTTGTSGRSQETQYF.

At least ten counts were recorded for this clonotype. This chain links TRBV7-2 with TRBJ2-1, with a tentative D call TRBD1 (5 bases). From germline, CDR1 is SGHTA and CDR2 FQGNSA. The CDR3 runs 16 residues. The V end lost 1 base, the J end lost 3 bases, and 13 bases lay between the germline ends. The CDR3 DNA is TGTGCCAGCAGCTTAGTAGACAGTAAGCTCTACAATGAGCAGTTCTTC. Protein product: CASSLVDSKLYNEQFF.

This clonotype was counted many times. The chain has TRBV13 and TRBJ1-4; no reliable D call. CDR3 length: 14 amino acids. V was trimmed by 6 bases and J by 4 bases, leaving 12 bases between them. Germline CDR1 is PRHDT and CDR2 is FYEKMQ (reference sequence). The CDR3 coding sequence is TGTGCCAGCAGTCGAACGGCAGATAATGAAAAACTGTTTTTT. It is translated as CASSRTADNEKLFF.

This clonotype was picked up many times. The J gene is TRBJ1-1, the V gene TRBV29-1; D unresolved. CDR3 length equals 13 residues. Trimming took 7 bases from V and 3 from J, leaving 15 bases between them. Germline CDR1 and CDR2: SQVTM and ANQGSEA. The CDR3 here is CSGLGKWDTEAFF. The CDR3 bases are TGCAGCGGTCTAGGGAAGTGGGACACTGAAGCTTTCTTT.

CDR3 in amino acids: CASSPRVVNTEAFF. The CDR3 region has the DNA TGTGCCAGCTCACCAAGGGTAGTGAACACTGAAGCTTTCTTT. J is TRBJ1-1 and V is TRBV18, with D uncertain. This CDR3 region has 14 residues. Trimming left V 2 bases short and J 0 bases short, with 7 bases between. Germline CDR1 and CDR2: KGHSH and LQKENI.

Concerning this clonotype itself: A much larger clone lies one base from this, so it may be a read error. As the CDR3 is not closed by the conserved phenylalanine or tryptophan, this likely results from a read error. V usage is TRBV27 and J usage is TRBJ2-3; D is unresolved. Trimming cost V 3 bases and J 5 bases, with 21 bases left between them. Per the germline V gene, CDR1 is MNHEY and CDR2 is SMNVEV (reference sequence). The CDR3 consists of 17 residues. CDR3 sequence: CASSFPGAYRFVDTQYL. For the CDR3, the DNA is TGTGCCAGCAGTTTCCCTGGTGCGTACCGATTCGTAGATACGCAGTATTTG.

This clonotype was picked up many times. The chain couples TRBV9 to TRBJ2-7; no definite D call. Between the trimmed V and J ends, which lost 0 bases and 4 bases, there was a span of 11 bases. The CDR3 has 14 amino acids. Germline V lookup: CDR1 SGDLS, CDR2 YYNGEE. The CDR3, as DNA: TGTGCCAGCAGCGTAGGTATAGCAGGTTACGAGCAGTACTTC. It encodes CASSVGIAGYEQYF.

The table lists this clonotype with many counts. The chain employs TRBV12-3 or TRBV12-4 and TRBJ2-5; D remains unclear. This CDR3 region has 13 residues. V was pared by 0 bases and J by 5 bases, with 7 bases between. The CDR3 coding sequence is TGTGCCAGCAGTTTAGCGGGATACGAGACCCAGTACTTC. Translated, it gives CASSLAGYETQYF.

In its sample, this clonotype was seen a few times. The chain links TRBV20-1 to TRBJ1-2; TRBD1 might be the D (6 bases). With 5 bases removed from V and 8 bases from J, the gap between germline ends came to 21 bases. CDR1 DFQATT and CDR2 SNEGSKA come from the germline V gene (reference sequence). This CDR3 has 14 amino acids. In nucleotides, the CDR3 is TGCAGTGCTGGAACGGGACACGGAATTGGGGGCTACACCTTC. It yields the protein CSAGTGHGIGGYTF.

This clonotype was recorded a few times. The rearrangement uses TRBV5-1 and TRBJ2-7, with D perhaps assigned TRBD1 or TRBD2 (5 bases each). The CDR3 contains 13 residues. Trimming removed 0 bases at V and 6 bases at J, with 10 bases between. Per the germline V gene, CDR1 is SGHRS and CDR2 is YFSETQ. CDR3 nucleotide sequence: TGCGCCAGCAGCTTGGCCCCAGGGAGCGAGCAGTACTTC. It encodes CASSLAPGSEQYF.